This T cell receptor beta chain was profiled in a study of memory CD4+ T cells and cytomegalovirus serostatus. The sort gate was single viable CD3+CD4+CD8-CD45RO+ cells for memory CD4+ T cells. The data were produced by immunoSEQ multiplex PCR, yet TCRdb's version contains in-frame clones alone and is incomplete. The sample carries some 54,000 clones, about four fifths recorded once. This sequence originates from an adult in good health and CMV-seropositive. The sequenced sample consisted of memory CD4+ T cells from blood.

In DNA form, the CDR3 reads TGTGCCAGCAGTTACATGATACCGACAGGGTTAGTCGATGGCTACACCTTC. It translates to CASSYMIPTGLVDGYTF. The V and J genes are TRBV6-7 and TRBJ1-2; 7 bases agree with TRBD1. TRBV6-7 is treated as an ORF (open reading frame) with a function not yet certain. J lost 6 bases, V lost 2 bases, and 15 bases had no gene match. CDR3 length: 17 residues.